The 20 T cell receptor beta chains below all came from one sample that was sequenced in a study of post-analysis software for immune sequencing data. Whole-study results and caveats: A handful of TRBV segments were significantly more frequent in patients than in controls. TRBV5-6, TRBV5-1 and TRBV20-1 were among these segments.

No antigen has been identified for these receptors. Sequencing libraries made from TCR beta cDNA carried unique molecular identifiers. One entry per CDR3 protein results from TCRdb running MiXCR on the PCR reads. The sample yields around 500,000 distinct CDR3 sequences, 34% seen once. Sequenced material: blood. The source of these receptors is a girl younger than 18 with multiple sclerosis.

The genes are TRBV19 and TRBJ2-1; 9 positions match TRBD2. Trimming at V came to 6 bases and at J to 1 base, leaving 4 bases not matched to a gene. CDR1 LNHDA and CDR2 SQIVND come from the germline V gene (reference sequence). The CDR3 extends over 15 amino acids. CDR3 region: CASSPAGGSYNEQFF. CDR3 sequence (DNA): TGTGCCAGTAGCCCAGCGGGGGGATCCTACAATGAGCAGTTCTTC.

The V and J genes are TRBV20-1 and TRBJ2-5, with D possibly TRBD1 on 6 matching bases. The V end lost 4 bases, the J end lost 3 bases, and 15 bases lay between the germline ends. The germline V gene has CDR1 DFQATT and CDR2 SNEGSKA (reference sequence). CDR3 length: 14 residues. The DNA for the CDR3 is TGCAGTGCTATTGGGACATTAAGAGAAGAGACCCAGTACTTC. It specifies CSAIGTLREETQYF.

The chain couples TRBV24-1 to TRBJ2-3; D might be TRBD2 (5 bases). The CDR3 sequence is 17 residues long. Trimming pared 4 bases from V and 4 bases from J, leaving 20 bases between. Per the germline V gene, CDR1 is KGHDR and CDR2 is SFDVKD. CDR3 region: CATSENDKWASPDTQYF. The CDR3 DNA reads as TGTGCCACCAGTGAGAATGATAAGTGGGCTAGCCCAGATACGCAGTATTTT.

This clonotype was detected a few times. CDR3 coding DNA: TGCAGCGTTGAGGTCGTATACAATGAGCAGTTCTTC. Protein sequence: CSVEVVYNEQFF. V gene TRBV29-1 combines with J gene TRBJ2-1, with D hard to call. Looked up from germline, CDR1 is SQVTM and CDR2 is ANQGSEA. The CDR3 has 12 residues. V lost 3 bases, J lost 4 bases, and 7 bases lay in between.

The rearrangement joins TRBV6-1 to TRBJ2-6; 7 positions match TRBD1. The CDR3 length is 14 residues. J was trimmed by 2 bases and V by 10 bases; bases with no gene match: 5. The germline CDR1 and CDR2 sequences are MNHNS and SASEGT. The CDR3 region is CAIDDRAGANVLTF. The CDR3 nucleotides read TGTGCCATCGATGACAGGGCTGGGGCCAACGTCCTGACTTTC.

The rearrangement uses TRBV29-1 and TRBJ2-1; D gene ambiguous. Trimming shortened V by 5 bases and J by 8 bases, and 13 bases separated the two germline ends. The V gene's germline CDR1 is SQVTM and CDR2 ANQGSEA. CDR3 length equals 12 residues. For the CDR3, the DNA is TGCAGCGTTCCCAATTTATCACATGAGCAGTTCTTC. Protein sequence: CSVPNLSHEQFF.

The chain uses TRBV20-1 and TRBJ2-1; D not certain. V was shortened by 4 bases and J by 13 bases, with 20 bases between the two germline ends. CDR3 length: 13 residues. Germline values: CDR1 DFQATT, CDR2 SNEGSKA (reference sequence). The CDR3 nucleotides read TGCAGTGCTATCAGGACGACGTCAGAGACCCAGTTCTTC. This translates into CSAIRTTSETQFF.

This clonotype was seen at least ten times. The V call is TRBV7-6, the J call TRBJ2-5; 8 positions match TRBD1. The J segment lost 1 base and the V segment lost 3 bases, leaving 4 bases of the junction unmatched. This CDR3 contains 15 residues. Germline CDR1 reads SGHVS; CDR2 reads FNYEAQ. CDR3 residues: CASSLTGAIQETQYF. The CDR3 DNA reads TGTGCCAGCAGCTTGACAGGGGCCATCCAAGAGACCCAGTACTTC.

The genes are TRBV20-1 and TRBJ2-3; 7 bases line up with TRBD2. V shed 3 bases, J shed 0 bases, and the junction held 3 bases outside the gene matches. This CDR3 has 14 residues. Germline V gene sequence: CDR1 DFQATT, CDR2 SNEGSKA (reference sequence). CDR3 sequence reads: CSASGSGSTDTQYF. In DNA, the CDR3 is TGCAGTGCTAGTGGTAGCGGGAGCACAGATACGCAGTATTTT.

The chain is built from TRBV21-1 and TRBJ2-7. TRBV21-1 is classified as a pseudogene. This CDR3 has 15 amino acids. The CDR3 loop is CASSKAPHSSYEQYF. The DNA for the CDR3 is TGTGCCAGCAGCAAAGCGCCCCATAGCTCCTACGAGCAGTACTTC.

The genes are TRBV9 and TRBJ2-2; the D gene is possibly TRBD1 (7 bases). The V end was cut by 0 bases, the J end by 1 base, with 13 bases between. Per germline, CDR1 SGDLS and CDR2 YYNGEE. The CDR3 spans 17 residues. CDR3 sequence: CASSVEGGGWNTGELFF. CDR3 DNA sequence: TGTGCCAGCAGCGTAGAAGGAGGGGGCTGGAACACCGGGGAGCTGTTTTTT. Together with reference TRBV9 and TRBJ2-2, the CDR3 gives the full variable domain: DSGVTQTPKHLITATGQRVTLRCSPRSGDLSVYWYQQSLDQGLQFLIQYYNGEERAKGNILERFSAQQFPDLHSELNLSSLELGDSALYFCASSVEGGGWNTGELFFGEGSRLTVL.

This clonotype was seen more than once but under ten times. The chain uses TRBV5-6 and TRBJ1-2; the D is unclear. The CDR3 runs 12 residues. V dropped 4 bases and J dropped 7 bases, with 11 bases sitting between them. Germline V lookup: CDR1 SGHDT, CDR2 YYEEEE. CDR3 in DNA: TGTGCCAGCAGCCTTGAGGATTTTGGCTACACCTTC. Its translation is CASSLEDFGYTF.

J is TRBJ2-3 and V is TRBV20-1; TRBD1 agrees at 9 bases. V was clipped by 0 bases and J by 2 bases; unmatched bases: 9. The CDR3 is made up of 17 amino acids. Germline V gives CDR1 DFQATT, CDR2 SNEGSKA (reference sequence). CDR3 in DNA: TGCAGTGCTAGAGAGTCCGGGGACAGGGACCTCACAGATACGCAGTATTTT. Translated: CSARESGDRDLTDTQYF.

V usage is TRBV27 and J usage is TRBJ2-1, with 11 bases aligning to TRBD2. The V segment lost 4 bases and the J segment 2 bases; nucleotides outside the gene matches: 4. The CDR3 spans 16 residues. Germline V gene lookup returns CDR1 MNHEY and CDR2 SMNVEV (reference sequence). The CDR3 DNA sequence: TGTGCCAGCAGTTCATTTAGCGGGGGGGCCTACAATGAGCAGTTCTTC. It codes for CASSSFSGGAYNEQFF.

V gene TRBV5-1 combines with J gene TRBJ1-5, with D tentatively TRBD1 (6 bases). V was pared by 2 bases and J by 5 bases, with 11 bases between. Germline CDR1 SGHRS, CDR2 YFSETQ. The length of the CDR3 is 14 residues. CDR3 sequence: CASSFRGGDQPQHF. CDR3 nucleotides: TGCGCCAGCAGCTTCCGAGGGGGGGATCAGCCCCAGCATTTT.

This sequence joins TRBV7-3 and TRBJ2-3; TRBD1 might be the D (5 bases). Per germline, CDR1 SGHTA and CDR2 FQGTGA. This CDR3 is 15 amino acids long. Trimming left V 3 bases short and J 1 base short, with 11 bases between. The CDR3 region has the DNA TGTGCCAGCAGCTTCCCCCTAGGGGGCACAGATACGCAGTATTTT. Translation: CASSFPLGGTDTQYF.

The chain combines TRBV15 with TRBJ1-1, with a weak D call TRBD1 (6 bases). CDR1 is LNHNV and CDR2 is YYDKDF in the germline V gene (reference sequence). V dropped 5 bases and J dropped 1 base, with 14 bases sitting between them. This CDR3 has 15 residues. CDR3 nucleotide sequence: TGTGCCACCAGCCGAGGCCCGGACAGGAACACTGAAGCTTTCTTT. Translated: CATSRGPDRNTEAFF.

This clonotype was recorded a few times. This chain links TRBV6-5 with TRBJ2-3; 8 nucleotides agree with TRBD2. Per germline, CDR1 MNHEY and CDR2 SVGAGI. The CDR3 totals 14 residues. Losses at the gene ends were 10 bases for V and 5 bases for J; bases not matched to a gene: 11. The CDR3 nucleotides are TGTGCCACCCGTCAGGGACTAGACGGAGATACGCAGTATTTT. Protein product: CATRQGLDGDTQYF.

This clonotype was picked up many times. The chain combines TRBV5-5 with TRBJ2-3; no clear D gene. Trimming removed 4 bases from V and 4 bases from J, with 10 bases in between. The germline V gene has CDR1 SGHKS and CDR2 YYEKEE (reference sequence). CDR3 length: 13 residues. The CDR3 DNA is TGTGCCAGCAGCGTAGCCAGGCCAGATACGCAGTATTTT. Translated, it gives CASSVARPDTQYF.

There are a few counts of this clonotype. The chain joins TRBV12-3 or TRBV12-4 to TRBJ2-3; 9 bases line up with TRBD2. The CDR3 length is 14 residues. Trimming at V came to 5 bases and at J to 12 bases, leaving 12 bases not matched to a gene. CDR3 sequence reads: CASSPRRLAAVQYF. CDR3 nucleotide sequence: TGTGCCAGCAGTCCCCGCAGACTAGCGGCAGTACAGTATTTT.